This T cell receptor beta chain was observed in a study of control samples from healthy donors and cancer patients (dated by TCRdb to the early 2020s). With regard to this clone: Its antigen remains unidentified. One base away there is no much larger clone; base qualities are not given.

The library was obtained by the immunoSEQ multiplex PCR assay. The table comes from immuneACCESS by way of TCRdb, which keeps in-frame sequences with V and J called. Part of the clones is missing from these tables; in studies checked, under half for an unresolved V gene and the rest for unknown reasons. For this sample the table gives over 110,000 clones, of which 80% to 95% were detected only once. Roughly 12% of the sample is in the top ten clones. Counted from cysteine to phenylalanine, this CDR3 has 14 amino acids. Here the CDR3 DNA is all that survives: 42 bases in frame from base 1. Trimming removed 5 bases from V and 4 bases from J; the gene matches leave 6 bases unexplained. Looking up the germline V gene yields CDR1 SGHTA and CDR2 FQGNSA.

Sequencing used blood. This TCR was sampled from a man aged 25 to 40 in good health. The rearranged chain carries TRBV7-2 and TRBJ1-1; TRBD1 lines up with 8 middle nucleotides. The CDR3 amino acid sequence is: CASSAYRGSTEAFF. The bases read TGTGCCAGCAGCGCCTACAGGGGGAGCACTGAAGCTTTCTTT.